The next 26 T cell receptor beta chains were all read from a single sample in a study of blood T cell repertoires in COVID-19. Measured with immunoSEQ multiplex PCR; TCRdb has only the in-frame clones, and not every one. The table lists about 150,000 clones, 84% of them singletons. Sequencing input: peripheral blood. These receptors all stem from a woman between 45 and 60 years old in a cohort sampled during active or convalescent COVID-19.

The gene calls are TRBV9 and TRBJ2-5; possibly TRBD1 for D (5 bases). The length of the CDR3 is 14 residues. Trimming took off 0 bases at V and 7 bases at J, with 13 bases between the two ends. Germline CDR1 is SGDLS and CDR2 is YYNGEE. CDR3 loop: CASSVGPGQGTQYF. The CDR3 DNA reads as TGTGCCAGCAGCGTAGGGCCAGGCCAGGGGACCCAGTACTTC.

V gene TRBV10-2 combines with J gene TRBJ2-2; the D gene is possibly TRBD1 (5 bases). The germline V and J ends were trimmed by 2 bases and 6 bases, with 13 bases remaining between them. Germline V lookup: CDR1 WSHSY, CDR2 SAAADI. This CDR3 is 15 amino acids long. This CDR3 reads CASSEIRGKAGELFF. DNA of the CDR3: TGCGCCAGCAGTGAGATAAGGGGCAAAGCCGGGGAGCTGTTTTTT.

The sample holds a few counts of this clone. The gene calls are TRBV2 and TRBJ1-2; D unresolved. V was shortened by 1 base and J by 0 bases, with 9 bases between the two germline ends. In germline, CDR1 is SNHLY, CDR2 FYNNEI. The CDR3 loop spans 15 amino acids. The CDR3 protein is CASSEVGMTNYGYTF. CDR3 bases: TGTGCCAGCAGTGAAGTCGGTATGACTAACTATGGCTACACCTTC. The whole variable domain, filled in from reference TRBV2 and TRBJ1-2, reads EPEVTQTPSHQVTQMGQEVILRCVPISNHLYFYWYRQILGQKVEFLVSFYNNEISEKSEIFDDQFSVERPDGSNFTLKIRSTKLEDSAMYFCASSEVGMTNYGYTFGSGTRLTVV.

V and J are TRBV7-3 and TRBJ2-5; D ambiguous. CDR3 length: 11 residues. Looked up from germline, CDR1 is SGHTA and CDR2 is FQGTGA. Trimming removed 3 bases at V and 5 bases at J, with 4 bases between. The DNA for the CDR3 is TGTGCCAGCAGCTTTTCGGAGACCCAGTACTTC. Its translation: CASSFSETQYF.

This clone was detected a few times. In DNA, the CDR3 is TGTGCCAGCAGCATCCTACAGGTGGTGAGAGGTAATGAGCAGTTCTTC. Translation gives CASSILQVVRGNEQFF. This chain joins TRBV28 and TRBJ2-1, with a possible D match to TRBD1 (5 bases). CDR1 is MDHEN, CDR2 SYDVKM, per germline. The CDR3 runs 16 residues. V lost 6 bases to trimming and J lost 7 bases, with 22 bases between them.

The V call is TRBV7-9, the J call TRBJ2-3, with 7 bases fitting TRBD1. CDR3 length: 14 residues. V shed 5 bases, J shed 2 bases, and the junction held 4 bases outside the gene matches. Per germline, CDR1 SEHNR and CDR2 FQNEAQ (reference sequence). CDR3: CASSRDSFTDTQYF. The CDR3 nucleotides are TGTGCCAGCAGCCGGGACAGTTTCACAGATACGCAGTATTTT.

The chain employs TRBV19 and TRBJ1-5, with a weak D call TRBD1 (6 bases). The CDR3 loop spans 14 amino acids. Looked up from germline, CDR1 is LNHDA and CDR2 is SQIVND (reference sequence). Trimming pared 5 bases from V and 0 bases from J, leaving 8 bases between. DNA for the CDR3: TGTGCCAGTAGTCGGACAGATAGCAATCAGCCCCAGCATTTT. Its protein product is CASSRTDSNQPQHF.

Comments on this clone: A junction end diverges from the germline sequence, so it may reflect a read error. The chain links TRBV5-4 to TRBJ1-2, with D tentatively TRBD1 (6 bases). Germline values: CDR1 SGHNT, CDR2 YYREEE (reference sequence). CDR3 length equals 14 residues. CDR3 coding DNA: TGTGCCAGCACCTTGGTGCACAGGGACGATGGCTACACCTTC. This encodes CASTLVHRDDGYTF. Complete variable domain (other parts from reference TRBV5-4 and TRBJ1-2): ETGVTQSPTHLIKTRGQQVTLRCSSQSGHNTVSWYQQALGQGPQFIFQYYREEENGRGNFPPRFSGLQFPNYSSELNVNALELDDSALYLCASTLVHRDDGYTFGSGTRLTVV.

The chain employs TRBV3-1 (or the pseudogene TRBV3-2) and TRBJ1-1; D is uncertain. Germline V CDR1 and CDR2: LGHDT, YNNKEL (reference sequence). The V gene lost 8 bases and the J gene lost 3 bases, with 10 bases spanning the gap. This CDR3 spans 12 amino acids. DNA for the CDR3: TGTGCCAGCGTTAGTGCGGACACTGAAGCTTTCTTT. It is translated as CASVSADTEAFF.

The chain couples TRBV3-1 (or the pseudogene TRBV3-2) to TRBJ2-1; 10 bases align to TRBD2. Germline CDR1 is LGHDT and CDR2 is YNNKEL (reference sequence). CDR3 length: 15 residues. Trimming removed 4 bases from V and 8 bases from J; junction bases left unmatched: 8. The DNA for the CDR3 is TGTGCCAGCAGCCCGAGCGGGGGGGCTTGGGATGAGCAGTTCTTC. Protein sequence: CASSPSGGAWDEQFF.

V gene TRBV18 combines with J gene TRBJ1-2; TRBD1 agrees at 7 bases. The CDR3 extends over 14 amino acids. Germline loops: CDR1 KGHSH, CDR2 LQKENI. The J segment lost 3 bases and the V segment lost 3 bases, leaving 4 bases of the junction unmatched. In nucleotides, the CDR3 is TGTGCCAGCTCACCCGGGACAGACCACTATGGCTACACCTTC. Protein sequence: CASSPGTDHYGYTF.

This chain connects TRBV2 to TRBJ2-7; 8 bases are a match to TRBD1. The ends lost 7 bases at V and 2 bases at J; junction bases unmatched: 7. CDR1 and CDR2 (germline): SNHLY, FYNNEI. The length of the CDR3 is 14 residues. CDR3 loop: CASTPQGVPYEQYF. CDR3 bases: TGTGCCAGCACCCCACAGGGGGTGCCCTACGAGCAGTACTTC.

The chain is built from TRBV2 and TRBJ1-5, with a weak D call TRBD1 (5 bases). V lost 4 bases and J lost 6, with 10 bases in between. CDR3 length equals 13 residues. CDR1 SNHLY and CDR2 FYNNEI come from the germline V gene. The CDR3 DNA follows: TGTGCCAGCAGTGCGGAGGGGAGTCAGCCCCAGCATTTT. Translating gives CASSAEGSQPQHF.

This clone has a handful of counts. V usage is TRBV2 and J usage is TRBJ1-2; the match to TRBD1 covers 7 bases. J gave up 13 bases and V 6 bases, and 14 bases lay outside the gene matches. Germline-derived CDR1 and CDR2 are SNHLY and FYNNEI. The CDR3 runs 13 residues. The CDR3 DNA is TGTGCCAGCAGAGTTGACAGGGAGGAACTACGCACCTTC. Translated, it gives CASRVDREELRTF. The full variable domain, rest sourced from reference TRBV2 and TRBJ1-2, is EPEVTQTPSHQVTQMGQEVILRCVPISNHLYFYWYRQILGQKVEFLVSFYNNEISEKSEIFDDQFSVERPDGSNFTLKIRSTKLEDSAMYFCASRVDREELRTFGSGTRLTVV.

This clone has just one count. The V call is TRBV5-6, the J call TRBJ1-6; perhaps TRBD1 as D (6 bases). V was pared by 0 bases and J by 7 bases, with 11 bases between. The CDR3 spans 15 residues. Germline assignment: CDR1 SGHDT and CDR2 YYEEEE. As DNA, the CDR3 is TGTGCCAGCAGCTTGGACAGGGCCTTGAATTCACCCCTCCACTTT. Protein: CASSLDRALNSPLHF.

The sample holds one count of this clone. The V call is TRBV9, the J call TRBJ2-7; 8 nucleotides line up with TRBD1. Trimming at V came to 3 bases and at J to 2 bases, leaving 10 bases not matched to a gene. Germline loops: CDR1 SGDLS, CDR2 YYNGEE. The CDR3 contains 16 residues. This CDR3 is CASSAGTGRLPYEQYF. DNA for the CDR3: TGTGCCAGCAGCGCTGGGACAGGAAGACTACCCTACGAGCAGTACTTC.

The J gene is TRBJ2-2, the V gene TRBV19; a possible D gene is TRBD2 (5 bases). The V end lost 5 bases, the J end lost 0 bases, and 7 bases lay between the germline ends. CDR3 length: 14 amino acids. The germline V gene encodes CDR1 LNHDA and CDR2 SQIVND (reference sequence). CDR3 protein: CASSDGANTGELFF. CDR3 DNA: TGTGCCAGTAGTGACGGGGCGAACACCGGGGAGCTGTTTTTT.

The chain uses TRBV7-9 and TRBJ1-2; D is perhaps TRBD1 (5 bases). V was pared by 1 base and J by 2 bases, with 8 bases between. The length of the CDR3 is 14 residues. Germline-derived CDR1 and CDR2 are SEHNR and FQNEAQ (reference sequence). CDR3 sequence: CASSLDRSNYGYTF. CDR3 coding DNA: TGTGCCAGCAGCTTAGACAGGTCGAACTATGGCTACACCTTC. The whole variable domain, remainder taken from reference TRBV7-9 and TRBJ1-2, is DTGVSQNPRHKITKRGQNVTFRCDPISEHNRLYWYRQTLGQGPEFLTYFQNEAQLEKSRLLSDRFSAERPKGSFSTLEIQRTEQGDSAMYLCASSLDRSNYGYTFGSGTRLTVV.

The J gene is TRBJ1-1, the V gene TRBV21-1; the table's D call, TRBD1, was not checked against the DNA. TRBV21-1 is annotated as a pseudogene. The CDR3 length is 16 residues. This CDR3 is CASSKNRGRVNTEAFF. DNA of the CDR3: TGTGCCAGCAGCAAAAACAGGGGGCGGGTGAACACTGAAGCTTTCTTT.

This chain links TRBV25-1 with TRBJ1-6, with TRBD1 matching over 8 bases. Losses at the gene ends were 6 bases for V and 7 bases for J; bases not matched to a gene: 8. Germline CDR1 is MGHDK and CDR2 is SYGVNS. This CDR3 spans 15 amino acids. The CDR3 reads CASSARQGRNSPLHF. CDR3 DNA: TGTGCCAGCAGCGCCAGACAGGGGCGGAATTCACCCCTCCACTTT.

This clone was counted once. The chain carries TRBV14 and TRBJ1-6; the match to TRBD1 covers 7 bases. Germline V CDR1 and CDR2: SGHDN, FVKESK. This CDR3 spans 15 amino acids. V gave up 4 bases and J gave up 4 bases; unmatched junction bases: 4. The CDR3 sequence is CASSLRTGYNSPLHF. CDR3 nucleotides: TGTGCCAGCAGCCTACGGACAGGTTATAATTCACCCCTCCACTTT.

The chain employs TRBV7-2 and TRBJ1-1; D is possibly TRBD1 (6 bases). There are 13 residues in the CDR3. The ends were cut back, 1 base at V and 11 bases at J, with 14 bases in the middle. The germline V gene encodes CDR1 SGHTA and CDR2 FQGNSA. CDR3: CASSLGEGGMAFF. As DNA, the CDR3 is TGTGCCAGCAGCTTAGGGGAGGGGGGAATGGCTTTCTTT.

In this sample, this clone turned up once. The chain joins TRBV7-6 to TRBJ2-3; weak D call: TRBD1 (6 bases). CDR1 SGHVS and CDR2 FNYEAQ come from the germline V gene. CDR3 length equals 14 residues. V was trimmed by 6 bases and J by 1 base, leaving 11 bases between them. CDR3 DNA sequence: TGTGCCAGCAGTCGTTGGACAGGCACAGATACGCAGTATTTT. This encodes CASSRWTGTDTQYF.

A few counts support this clone. This chain connects TRBV19 to TRBJ2-2, with D unclear. CDR3 length: 13 residues. From germline, CDR1 is LNHDA and CDR2 SQIVND (reference sequence). Trimming left V 3 bases short and J 1 base short, with 3 bases between. This CDR3 reads CASSIMNTGELFF. DNA of the CDR3: TGTGCCAGTAGTATTATGAACACCGGGGAGCTGTTTTTT.

The V and J genes are TRBV6-4 and TRBJ2-3, with D possibly being TRBD1 (5 bases). The CDR3 covers 16 residues. V shed 2 bases and J shed 1 base, with 13 bases lying between them. Germline V lookup: CDR1 MRHNA, CDR2 SNTAGT. The CDR3 DNA reads as TGTGCCAGCAGTGACGCGTGGGGCCAGGGCACAGATACGCAGTATTTT. It translates to CASSDAWGQGTDTQYF.

The J gene is TRBJ2-5, the V gene TRBV7-2; a possible D gene is TRBD2 (5 bases). CDR3 length: 14 amino acids. Trimming removed 5 bases from V and 0 bases from J, with 10 bases in between. Germline V gives CDR1 SGHTA, CDR2 FQGNSA. CDR3 nucleotide sequence: TGTGCCAGCAGCCGCGGGCAGAACCAAGAGACCCAGTACTTC. It specifies CASSRGQNQETQYF. Full variable domain (missing parts from reference TRBV7-2 and TRBJ2-5): GAGVSQSPSNKVTEKGKDVELRCDPISGHTALYWYRQSLGQGLEFLIYFQGNSAPDKSGLPSDRFSAERTGGSVSTLTIQRTQQEDSAVYLCASSRGQNQETQYFGPGTRLLVL.